This TCR beta chain appears in the sequencing data of a study of OX40 agonist ivuxolimab in advanced cancers. The assay was immunoSEQ multiplex PCR, and TCRdb's table has in-frame clones only and misses some. The table shows about 100,000 clones, with roughly 90% occurring only once. This CDR3 spans 17 amino acids. Per germline, CDR1 SGHNT and CDR2 YYREEE (reference sequence). Trimming at V came to 1 base and at J to 0 bases, leaving 7 bases not matched to a gene. Sequenced here: CD4+ or CD8+ T cells sorted from blood, sampled in a trial of the OX40 agonist ivuxolimab. This chain links TRBV5-4 with TRBJ2-4; 7 bases are a match to TRBD2. This TCR was recovered from an adult with an advanced solid tumor such as melanoma, head and neck, liver or kidney cancer. In DNA form, the CDR3 reads TGTGCCAGCAGCTTGATAGGGGAGGGGATAGCCAAAAACATTCAGTACTTC. Translated: CASSLIGEGIAKNIQYF.